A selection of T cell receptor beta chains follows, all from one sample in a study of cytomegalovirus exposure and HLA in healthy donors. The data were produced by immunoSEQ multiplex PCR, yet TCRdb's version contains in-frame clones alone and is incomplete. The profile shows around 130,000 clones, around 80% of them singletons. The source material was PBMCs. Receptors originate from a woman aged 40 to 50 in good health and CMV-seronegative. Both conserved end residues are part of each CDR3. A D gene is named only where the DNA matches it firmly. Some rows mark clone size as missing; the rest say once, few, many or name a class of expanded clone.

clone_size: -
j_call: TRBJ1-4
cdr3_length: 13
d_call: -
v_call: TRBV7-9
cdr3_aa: CASSSPGGTALFF
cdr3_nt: TGTGCCAGCAGCTCCCCGGGGGGTACCGCACTGTTTTTT

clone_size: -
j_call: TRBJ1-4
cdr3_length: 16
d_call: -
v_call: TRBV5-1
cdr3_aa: CASSLDGRSRNEKLFF
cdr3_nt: TGCGCCAGCAGCTTGGATGGGCGCAGCCGTAATGAAAAACTGTTTTTT

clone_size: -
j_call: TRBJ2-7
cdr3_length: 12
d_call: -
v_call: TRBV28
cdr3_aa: CASSFGPYEQYF
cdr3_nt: TGTGCCAGCAGTTTTGGGCCTTACGAGCAGTACTTC

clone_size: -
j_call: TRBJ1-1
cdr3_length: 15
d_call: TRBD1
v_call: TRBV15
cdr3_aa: CATSRGKGANTEAFF
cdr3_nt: TGTGCCACCAGCAGAGGTAAGGGGGCAAACACTGAAGCTTTCTTT

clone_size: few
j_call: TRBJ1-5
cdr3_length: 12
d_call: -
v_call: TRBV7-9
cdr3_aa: CASSSLGEPQHF
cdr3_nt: TGTGCCAGCAGCTCGCTAGGTGAGCCCCAGCATTTT

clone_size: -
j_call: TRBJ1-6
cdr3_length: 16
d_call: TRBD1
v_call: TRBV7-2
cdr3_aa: CASSLTGAGINSPLHF
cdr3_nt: TGTGCCAGCAGCTTAACAGGGGCAGGGATCAATTCACCCCTCCACTTT

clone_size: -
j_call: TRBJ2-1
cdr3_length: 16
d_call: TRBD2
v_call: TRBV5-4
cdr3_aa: CASSTRGGRVVSEQFF
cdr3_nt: TGTGCCAGCAGCACCCGGGGCGGGAGGGTGGTAAGTGAGCAGTTCTTC

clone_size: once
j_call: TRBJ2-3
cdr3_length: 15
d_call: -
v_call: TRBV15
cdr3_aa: CATGGDGSFVDTQYF
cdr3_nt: TGTGCCACCGGAGGGGACGGCTCTTTTGTAGATACGCAGTATTTT

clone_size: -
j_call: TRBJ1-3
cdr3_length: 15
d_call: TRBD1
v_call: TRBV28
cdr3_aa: CASSPGTGRGNTIYF
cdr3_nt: TGTGCCAGCAGTCCCGGGACAGGGAGAGGAAACACCATATATTTT

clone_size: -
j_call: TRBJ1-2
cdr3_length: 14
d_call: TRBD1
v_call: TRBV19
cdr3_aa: CASSRTGERQGYTF
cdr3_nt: TGTGCCAGTAGTCGAACAGGGGAGAGACAGGGCTACACCTTC

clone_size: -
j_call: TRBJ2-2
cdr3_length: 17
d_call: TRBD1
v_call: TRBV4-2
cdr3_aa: CASRQDRTGGSTGELFF
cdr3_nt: TGTGCCAGCCGCCAAGATAGGACAGGGGGCAGCACCGGGGAGCTGTTTTTT

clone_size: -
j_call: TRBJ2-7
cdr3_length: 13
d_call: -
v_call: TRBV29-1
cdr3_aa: CSVGGGSSYEQYF
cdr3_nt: TGCAGCGTTGGAGGTGGGAGCTCCTACGAGCAGTACTTC

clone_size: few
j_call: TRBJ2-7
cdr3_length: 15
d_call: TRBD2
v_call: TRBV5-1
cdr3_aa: CASSSTSGSSYEQYF
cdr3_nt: TGCGCCAGCAGCTCGACTAGCGGGAGCTCCTACGAGCAGTACTTC

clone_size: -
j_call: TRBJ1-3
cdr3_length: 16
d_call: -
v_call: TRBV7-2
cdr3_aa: CASSLEGRMLGNTIYF
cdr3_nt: TGTGCCAGCAGCTTAGAGGGGCGGATGCTCGGAAACACCATATATTTT

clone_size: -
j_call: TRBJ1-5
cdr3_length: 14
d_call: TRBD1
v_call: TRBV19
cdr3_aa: CASSIQGAEQPQHF
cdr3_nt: TGTGCCAGTAGTATACAGGGGGCGGAACAGCCCCAGCATTTT

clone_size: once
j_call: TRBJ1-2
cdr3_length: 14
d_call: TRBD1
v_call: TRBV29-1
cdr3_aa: CSVTMTGGVYGYTF
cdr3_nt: TGCAGCGTTACCATGACAGGGGGCGTCTATGGCTACACCTTC

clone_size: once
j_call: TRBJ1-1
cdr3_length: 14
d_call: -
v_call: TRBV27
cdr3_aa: CASSLGDTTTEAFF
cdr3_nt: TGTGCCAGCAGTTTGGGGGACACTACCACTGAAGCTTTCTTT